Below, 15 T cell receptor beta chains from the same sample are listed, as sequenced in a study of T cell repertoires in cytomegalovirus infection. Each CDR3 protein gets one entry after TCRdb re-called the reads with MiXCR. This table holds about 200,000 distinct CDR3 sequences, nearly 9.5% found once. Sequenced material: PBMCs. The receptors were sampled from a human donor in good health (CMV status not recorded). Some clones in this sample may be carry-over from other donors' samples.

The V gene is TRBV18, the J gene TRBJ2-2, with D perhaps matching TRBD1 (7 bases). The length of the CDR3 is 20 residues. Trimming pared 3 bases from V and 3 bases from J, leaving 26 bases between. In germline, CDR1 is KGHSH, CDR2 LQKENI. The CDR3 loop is CASSPQGQFAFGGHTGELFF. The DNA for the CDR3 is TGTGCCAGCTCACCCCAGGGACAGTTCGCGTTCGGGGGCCACACCGGGGAGCTGTTTTTT.

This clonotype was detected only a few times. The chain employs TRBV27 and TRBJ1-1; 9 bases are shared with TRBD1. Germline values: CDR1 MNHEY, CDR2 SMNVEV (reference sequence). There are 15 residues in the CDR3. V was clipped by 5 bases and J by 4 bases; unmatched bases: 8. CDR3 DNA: TGTGCCAGCAGTATTCTGGGACAGGGACTCACTGAAGCTTTCTTT. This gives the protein CASSILGQGLTEAFF.

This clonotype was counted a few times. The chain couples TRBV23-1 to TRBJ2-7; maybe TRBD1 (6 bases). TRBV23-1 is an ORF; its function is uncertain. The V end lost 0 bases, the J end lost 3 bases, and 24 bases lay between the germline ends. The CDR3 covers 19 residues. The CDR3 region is CASSQSWFVLDSPSYEQYF. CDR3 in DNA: TGCGCCAGCAGTCAATCGTGGTTCGTATTGGACAGCCCAAGCTACGAGCAGTACTTC.

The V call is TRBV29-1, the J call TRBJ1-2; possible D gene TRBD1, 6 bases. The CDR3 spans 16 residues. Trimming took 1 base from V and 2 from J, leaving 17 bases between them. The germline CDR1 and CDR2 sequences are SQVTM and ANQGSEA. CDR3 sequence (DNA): TGCAGCGTTGAAGCCCAGAGAACAGGGTCGAACTATGGCTACACCTTC. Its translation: CSVEAQRTGSNYGYTF.

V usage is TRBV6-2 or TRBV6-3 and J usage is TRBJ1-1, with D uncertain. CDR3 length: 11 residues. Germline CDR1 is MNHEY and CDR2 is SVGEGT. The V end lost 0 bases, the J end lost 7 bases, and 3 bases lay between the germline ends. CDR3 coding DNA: TGTGCCAGCAGTTACTCAGGTGAAGCTTTCTTT. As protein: CASSYSGEAFF.

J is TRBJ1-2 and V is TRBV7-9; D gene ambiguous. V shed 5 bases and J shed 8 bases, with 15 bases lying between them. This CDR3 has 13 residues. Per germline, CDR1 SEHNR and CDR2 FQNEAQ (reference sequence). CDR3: CASSRTIWGGYTF. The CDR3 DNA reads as TGTGCCAGCAGCCGAACCATATGGGGAGGCTACACCTTC.

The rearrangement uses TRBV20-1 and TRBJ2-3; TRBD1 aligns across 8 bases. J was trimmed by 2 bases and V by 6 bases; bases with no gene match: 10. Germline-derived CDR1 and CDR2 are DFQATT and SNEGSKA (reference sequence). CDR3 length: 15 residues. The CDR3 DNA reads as TGCAGTGCCACCTTGAGGACAGGGCTCACAGATACGCAGTATTTT. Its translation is CSATLRTGLTDTQYF.

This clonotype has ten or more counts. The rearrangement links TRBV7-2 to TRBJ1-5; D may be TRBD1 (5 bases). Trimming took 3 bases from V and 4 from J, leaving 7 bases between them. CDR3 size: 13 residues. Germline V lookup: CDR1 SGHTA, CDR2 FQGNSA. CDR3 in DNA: TGTGCCAGCAGCTTTAGACAGAATCAGCCCCAGCATTTT. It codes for CASSFRQNQPQHF.

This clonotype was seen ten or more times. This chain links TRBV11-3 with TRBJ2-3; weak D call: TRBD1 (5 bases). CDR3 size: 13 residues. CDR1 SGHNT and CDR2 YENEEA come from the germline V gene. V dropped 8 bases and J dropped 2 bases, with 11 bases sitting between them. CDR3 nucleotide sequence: TGTGCCAGCCAAAGACAGTCCACAGATACGCAGTATTTT. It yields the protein CASQRQSTDTQYF. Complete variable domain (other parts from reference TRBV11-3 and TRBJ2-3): EAGVVQSPRYKIIEKKQPVAFWCNPISGHNTLYWYLQNLGQGPELLIRYENEEAVDDSQLPKDRFSAERLKGVDSTLKIQPAELGDSAVYLCASQRQSTDTQYFGPGTRLTVL.

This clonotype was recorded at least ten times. This chain's CDR3 is CASSLPFWGNEQFF. CDR3 bases: TGTGCCAGCAGCTTACCTTTTTGGGGCAATGAGCAGTTCTTC. The chain couples TRBV7-9 to TRBJ2-1; D gene uncertain. V lost 2 bases and J lost 6, with 11 bases in between. The CDR3 contains 14 residues. Germline assignment: CDR1 SEHNR and CDR2 FQNEAQ (reference sequence).

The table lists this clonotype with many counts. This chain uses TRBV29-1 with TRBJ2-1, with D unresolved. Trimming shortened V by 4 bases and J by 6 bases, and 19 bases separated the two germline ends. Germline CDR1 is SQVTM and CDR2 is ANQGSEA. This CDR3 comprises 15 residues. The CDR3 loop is CSVAGHQESFNEQFF. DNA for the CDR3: TGCAGCGTTGCAGGCCACCAAGAGAGCTTCAATGAGCAGTTCTTC.

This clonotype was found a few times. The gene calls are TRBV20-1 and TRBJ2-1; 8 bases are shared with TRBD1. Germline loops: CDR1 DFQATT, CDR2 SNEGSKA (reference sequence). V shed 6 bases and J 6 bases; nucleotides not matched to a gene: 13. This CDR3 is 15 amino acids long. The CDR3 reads CSASIGGQGGNEQFF. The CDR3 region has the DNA TGCAGTGCCTCTATAGGAGGACAGGGAGGCAATGAGCAGTTCTTC.

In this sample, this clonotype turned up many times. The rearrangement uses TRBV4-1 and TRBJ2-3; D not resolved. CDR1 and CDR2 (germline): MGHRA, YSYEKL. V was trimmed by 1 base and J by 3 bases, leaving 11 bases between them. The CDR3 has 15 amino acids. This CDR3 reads CASSQVAELTDTQYF. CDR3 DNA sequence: TGCGCCAGCAGCCAAGTTGCTGAACTTACAGATACGCAGTATTTT.

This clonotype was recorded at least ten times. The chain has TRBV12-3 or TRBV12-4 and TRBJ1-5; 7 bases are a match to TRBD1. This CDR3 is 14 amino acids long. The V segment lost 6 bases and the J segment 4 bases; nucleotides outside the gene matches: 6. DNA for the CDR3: TGTGCCAGCAGACGAGGGACAGCAAATCAGCCCCAGCATTTT. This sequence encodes CASRRGTANQPQHF.

The CDR3 DNA reads as TGCGCCAGCAGCCCTTCGGGGGGGAAAAACATTCAGTACTTC. Protein sequence: CASSPSGGKNIQYF. The chain employs TRBV4-1 and TRBJ2-4; TRBD2 aligns across 8 bases. This CDR3 region has 14 residues. Looked up from germline, CDR1 is MGHRA and CDR2 is YSYEKL. V was pared by 4 bases and J by 4 bases, with 3 bases of the junction left unmatched.